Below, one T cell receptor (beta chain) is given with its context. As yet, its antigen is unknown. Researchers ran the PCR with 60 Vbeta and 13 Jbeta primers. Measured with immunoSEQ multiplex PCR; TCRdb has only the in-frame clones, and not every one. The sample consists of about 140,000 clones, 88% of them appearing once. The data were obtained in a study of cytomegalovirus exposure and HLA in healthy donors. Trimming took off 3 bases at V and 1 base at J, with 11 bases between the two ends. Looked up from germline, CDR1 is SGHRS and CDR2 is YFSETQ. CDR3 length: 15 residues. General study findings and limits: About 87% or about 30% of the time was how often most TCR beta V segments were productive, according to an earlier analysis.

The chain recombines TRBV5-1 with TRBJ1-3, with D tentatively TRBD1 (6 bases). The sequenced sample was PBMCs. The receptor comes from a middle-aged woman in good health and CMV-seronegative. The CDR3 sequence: CASSYDTGSGNTIYF. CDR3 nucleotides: TGCGCCAGCAGCTACGATACAGGGTCTGGAAACACCATATATTTT.